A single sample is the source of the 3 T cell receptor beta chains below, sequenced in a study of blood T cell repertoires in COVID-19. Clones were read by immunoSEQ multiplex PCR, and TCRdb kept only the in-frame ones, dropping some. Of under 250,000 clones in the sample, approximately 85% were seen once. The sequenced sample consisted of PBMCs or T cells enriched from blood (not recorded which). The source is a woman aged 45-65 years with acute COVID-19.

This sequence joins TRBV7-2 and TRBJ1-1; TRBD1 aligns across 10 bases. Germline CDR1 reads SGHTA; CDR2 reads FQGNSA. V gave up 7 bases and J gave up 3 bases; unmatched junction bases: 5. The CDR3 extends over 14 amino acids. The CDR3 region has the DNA TGTGCCAGCAAGACAGGGGGCTTGTACACTGAAGCTTTCTTT. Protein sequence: CASKTGGLYTEAFF.

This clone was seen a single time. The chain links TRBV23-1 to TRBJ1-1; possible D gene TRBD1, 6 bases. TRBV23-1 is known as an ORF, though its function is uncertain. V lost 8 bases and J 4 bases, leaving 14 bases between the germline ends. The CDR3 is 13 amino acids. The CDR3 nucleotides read TGCGCCAGCTCCCGCGGGGGGCTCACTGAAGCTTTCTTT. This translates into CASSRGGLTEAFF.

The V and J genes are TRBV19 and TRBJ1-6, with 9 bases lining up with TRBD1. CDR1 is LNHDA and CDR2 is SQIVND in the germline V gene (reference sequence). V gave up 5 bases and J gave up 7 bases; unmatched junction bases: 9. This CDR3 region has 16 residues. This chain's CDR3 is CASSGNRGRHNSPLHF. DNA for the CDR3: TGTGCCAGTAGTGGTAACAGGGGGCGCCACAATTCACCCCTCCACTTT.